This TCR beta chain derives from a study of cytomegalovirus exposure and HLA in healthy donors. The germline V gene encodes CDR1 MGHRA and CDR2 YSYEKL. Losses at the gene ends were 4 bases for V and 7 bases for J; bases not matched to a gene: 18. The CDR3 runs 17 residues. Findings and limits, study-wide: Among TCR beta chains, those listed as cytomegalovirus-associated numbered some 170. Some V segments, TRBV6-2 and TRBV6-3 among them, were indistinguishable and were therefore excluded. Later examination showed HLA-associated TCR beta chains had greater clonal expansion than equally common others.

With 60 Vbeta and 13 Jbeta primers, the PCR was carried out. Some clones are missing from TCRdb's copy, which holds only in-frame ones; the method was immunoSEQ multiplex PCR. Among fewer than 250,000 clones listed, around 77% were seen once. As to this clone: The antigen is undetermined.

The chain uses TRBV4-1 and TRBJ2-7; 8 bases line up with TRBD1. Material: PBMCs. This TCR came from a woman between 18 and 29 years old in good health and CMV-seronegative. The CDR3 DNA reads TGCGCCAGCAGCCGAGAATTAAGCCTCGGGACAGGTCGGGAGCAGTACTTC. This encodes CASSRELSLGTGREQYF.